A selection of T cell receptor beta chains follows, all from one sample in a study of graft-versus-host responses after intestinal transplantation. Profiling relied on immunoSEQ multiplex PCR, and the TCRdb table lists in-frame clones only, not all of them. Among 20,000 or so clones listed, 86% were seen once. The sequencing here drew on bone marrow, taken about 130 days after transplant. All receptors derive from a human patient who received an intestinal transplant, so some T cells may come from the graft donor. The CDR3 runs from the conserved cysteine through the conserved F or W. Fields, in order: V gene, D gene, J gene, clone size, CDR3 DNA, CDR3 protein. D genes are given only for firm matches. Expanded clones get a size class; other rows say once, few or many, or leave the size out.

v_gene: TRBV2
d_gene: TRBD1
j_gene: TRBJ1-5
abundance: NA
CDR3nt: TGTGCCAGCACCGTGGGACAGGGGGCCAATCAGCCCCAGCATTTT
CDR3aa: CASTVGQGANQPQHF

v_gene: TRBV28
d_gene: NA
j_gene: TRBJ1-1
abundance: NA
CDR3nt: TGTGCCAGCGATGACGACGGAGACACTGAAGCTTTCTTT
CDR3aa: CASDDDGDTEAFF

v_gene: TRBV9
d_gene: NA
j_gene: TRBJ2-5
abundance: NA
CDR3nt: TGTGCCAGCAGCGCTTTGGGGGAGACCCAGTACTTC
CDR3aa: CASSALGETQYF

v_gene: TRBV9
d_gene: TRBD1
j_gene: TRBJ2-5
abundance: few
CDR3nt: TGTGCCAGCAGCCCCCAAACGGGACAGGGAGAGACCCAGTACTTC
CDR3aa: CASSPQTGQGETQYF

v_gene: TRBV4-1
d_gene: TRBD2
j_gene: TRBJ2-3
abundance: NA
CDR3nt: TGCGCCAGCAGCCAAGTTATCCTAGCGGGCCCCACAGATACGCAGTATTTT
CDR3aa: CASSQVILAGPTDTQYF

v_gene: TRBV29-1
d_gene: NA
j_gene: TRBJ2-1
abundance: NA
CDR3nt: TGCAGCGTTGAAGCCCGGACGGACTACAATGAGCAGTTCTTC
CDR3aa: CSVEARTDYNEQFF

v_gene: TRBV6-1
d_gene: TRBD1
j_gene: TRBJ2-7
abundance: NA
CDR3nt: TGTGCCATTAACGATGGACAGGGGGCCAACGAGCAGTACTTC
CDR3aa: CAINDGQGANEQYF

v_gene: TRBV5-1
d_gene: NA
j_gene: TRBJ2-1
abundance: NA
CDR3nt: TGCGCCAGCAGCTTGGGTATAGGGATAAGCTCCTACAATGAGCAGTTCTTC
CDR3aa: CASSLGIGISSYNEQFF

v_gene: TRBV2
d_gene: NA
j_gene: TRBJ2-7
abundance: once
CDR3nt: TGTGCCAGCAGTGAAGGTATCTCCTACGAGCAGTACTTC
CDR3aa: CASSEGISYEQYF

v_gene: TRBV6-5
d_gene: NA
j_gene: TRBJ1-3
abundance: NA
CDR3nt: TGTGCCAGCAGTTACTCGATAGGGGGGTCTGGAAACACCATATATTTT
CDR3aa: CASSYSIGGSGNTIYF

v_gene: TRBV29-1
d_gene: NA
j_gene: TRBJ2-7
abundance: NA
CDR3nt: TGCAGCGTTCCCGGGACCCAATACGAGCAGTACTTC
CDR3aa: CSVPGTQYEQYF

v_gene: TRBV6-1
d_gene: NA
j_gene: TRBJ1-5
abundance: NA
CDR3nt: TGTGCCAGCAGTGAAGCAACGGGCAACTATCAGCCCCAGCATTTT
CDR3aa: CASSEATGNYQPQHF

v_gene: TRBV11-3
d_gene: NA
j_gene: TRBJ2-7
abundance: NA
CDR3nt: TGTGCCAGCAGCTTGGAAGGGGGCGAGCAGTACTTC
CDR3aa: CASSLEGGEQYF

v_gene: TRBV14
d_gene: NA
j_gene: TRBJ2-7
abundance: NA
CDR3nt: TGTGCCAGCAGCCATTCCTACGAGCAGTACTTC
CDR3aa: CASSHSYEQYF

v_gene: TRBV28
d_gene: TRBD2
j_gene: TRBJ2-3
abundance: NA
CDR3nt: TGTGCCAGCAGTGGGCGGGAGGGAGCAGATACGCAGTATTTT
CDR3aa: CASSGREGADTQYF

v_gene: TRBV4-1
d_gene: TRBD2
j_gene: TRBJ2-7
abundance: NA
CDR3nt: TGCGCCAGCAGCCAAGATATACGGGAGGCGTACTACGAGCAGTACTTC
CDR3aa: CASSQDIREAYYEQYF

v_gene: TRBV10-3
d_gene: TRBD1
j_gene: TRBJ2-2
abundance: NA
CDR3nt: TGTGCCATCAGTTTCGACAGGGGGCGCACCGGGGAGCTGTTTTTT
CDR3aa: CAISFDRGRTGELFF

v_gene: TRBV5-1
d_gene: NA
j_gene: TRBJ2-7
abundance: once
CDR3nt: TGCGCCAGCAGCTTGATACAGGGTGGATACGAGCAGTACTTC
CDR3aa: CASSLIQGGYEQYF

v_gene: TRBV28
d_gene: NA
j_gene: TRBJ2-1
abundance: NA
CDR3nt: TGTGCCACCCAGTTCGGCGGGATATTGGGTTACAATGAGCAGTTCTTC
CDR3aa: CATQFGGILGYNEQFF

v_gene: TRBV25-1
d_gene: TRBD2
j_gene: TRBJ2-5
abundance: NA
CDR3nt: TGTGCCAGTTGGGGGGGAGAGACCCAGTACTTC
CDR3aa: CASWGGETQYF

v_gene: TRBV5-1
d_gene: NA
j_gene: TRBJ1-1
abundance: NA
CDR3nt: TGCGCCAGCAGCTTCTCCCCGGGGCAGACTGAAGCTTTCTTT
CDR3aa: CASSFSPGQTEAFF

v_gene: TRBV6-4
d_gene: TRBD1
j_gene: TRBJ1-2
abundance: NA
CDR3nt: TGTGCCAGCAGTGGAAACACAGGGGGCGCGAGTGGCTACACCTTC
CDR3aa: CASSGNTGGASGYTF

v_gene: TRBV28
d_gene: NA
j_gene: TRBJ2-7
abundance: once
CDR3nt: TGTGCCAGCAGCTTGGGGGGGGCGACAGCCCTGTACGAGCAGTACTTC
CDR3aa: CASSLGGATALYEQYF

v_gene: TRBV10-2
d_gene: NA
j_gene: TRBJ1-3
abundance: NA
CDR3nt: TGCGCCAGCAGTGAAACAGTGATAAGAAACACCATATATTTT
CDR3aa: CASSETVIRNTIYF

v_gene: TRBV7-6
d_gene: NA
j_gene: TRBJ1-3
abundance: few
CDR3nt: TGTGCCAGCAGCTTACAGGGGACATTAAGAAACACCATATATTTT
CDR3aa: CASSLQGTLRNTIYF

v_gene: TRBV9
d_gene: TRBD2
j_gene: TRBJ2-3
abundance: NA
CDR3nt: TGTGCCAGCAGCGTAGGTGGGACTACGCGGGATACGCAGTATTTT
CDR3aa: CASSVGGTTRDTQYF

v_gene: TRBV7-3
d_gene: NA
j_gene: TRBJ2-2
abundance: NA
CDR3nt: TGTGCCAGCAGACTGGAGGGGCAGGGATCTTACGGGGAGCTGTTTTTT
CDR3aa: CASRLEGQGSYGELFF

v_gene: TRBV11-3
d_gene: NA
j_gene: TRBJ1-1
abundance: NA
CDR3nt: TGTGCCAGCAGCTTAGGAGGCGGAAGCAACACTGAAGCTTTCTTT
CDR3aa: CASSLGGGSNTEAFF

v_gene: TRBV19
d_gene: NA
j_gene: TRBJ2-1
abundance: NA
CDR3nt: TGTGCCAGTAGGACCCATTTGAGCTCCTACAATGAGCAGTTCTTC
CDR3aa: CASRTHLSSYNEQFF

v_gene: TRBV19
d_gene: NA
j_gene: TRBJ2-3
abundance: NA
CDR3nt: TGTGCCAGTAGTATGAGCACAGATACGCAGTATTTT
CDR3aa: CASSMSTDTQYF

v_gene: TRBV2
d_gene: TRBD2
j_gene: TRBJ2-5
abundance: NA
CDR3nt: TGTGCCAGCACGGTTCTAGCGGGAGGTGAGACCCAGTACTTC
CDR3aa: CASTVLAGGETQYF

v_gene: TRBV27
d_gene: TRBD2
j_gene: TRBJ2-1
abundance: NA
CDR3nt: TGTGCCAGCAGCCCTACTAGCGGGACCTACAATGAGCAGTTCTTC
CDR3aa: CASSPTSGTYNEQFF

v_gene: TRBV28
d_gene: NA
j_gene: TRBJ1-4
abundance: few
CDR3nt: TGTGCCAGCAGTTCAAACCCGCAGGACAGACCACTTTGG
CDR3aa: CASSSNPQDRPLW

v_gene: TRBV19
d_gene: NA
j_gene: TRBJ1-2
abundance: few
CDR3nt: TGTGCCAGTAAAGGGGTGGTCTATGGCTACACCTTC
CDR3aa: CASKGVVYGYTF

v_gene: TRBV15
d_gene: NA
j_gene: TRBJ2-3
abundance: NA
CDR3nt: TGTGCCACCAGCTCAGCCAGTTCCACAGATACGCAGTATTTT
CDR3aa: CATSSASSTDTQYF

v_gene: TRBV5-1
d_gene: NA
j_gene: TRBJ2-3
abundance: NA
CDR3nt: TGCGCCAGCAGCTTGGGAGAAGGCACAGATACGCAGTATTTT
CDR3aa: CASSLGEGTDTQYF

v_gene: TRBV1
d_gene: NA
j_gene: TRBJ2-3
abundance: NA
CDR3nt: TGCACCAGCAGCCCAGAAACCGGGACTAGCGGGAGGCACAGCACAGATACGCAGTATTTT
CDR3aa: CTSSPETGTSGRHSTDTQYF

v_gene: TRBV6-4
d_gene: TRBD1
j_gene: TRBJ2-3
abundance: NA
CDR3nt: TGTGCCAGCAGTGACGGGACAGGGGGCGCAGATACGCAGTATTTT
CDR3aa: CASSDGTGGADTQYF

v_gene: TRBV7-6
d_gene: NA
j_gene: TRBJ1-2
abundance: NA
CDR3nt: TGTGCCAGCAGCTCAAGTCCCACTTCCTATGGCTACACCTTC
CDR3aa: CASSSSPTSYGYTF

v_gene: TRBV30
d_gene: NA
j_gene: TRBJ1-3
abundance: NA
CDR3nt: TGTGCCTGGAGTGTTTCTGGAAACACCATATATTTT
CDR3aa: CAWSVSGNTIYF

v_gene: TRBV5-1
d_gene: NA
j_gene: TRBJ2-7
abundance: NA
CDR3nt: TGCGCCAGCAGCATGGACCCTGGGGCCTACGAGCAGTACTTC
CDR3aa: CASSMDPGAYEQYF

v_gene: TRBV2
d_gene: NA
j_gene: TRBJ2-7
abundance: NA
CDR3nt: TGTGCCAGCAGTGACGTTCTCGCGGGGAGCAATTACGAGCAGTACTTC
CDR3aa: CASSDVLAGSNYEQYF

v_gene: TRBV7-9
d_gene: TRBD2
j_gene: TRBJ2-2
abundance: NA
CDR3nt: TGTGCCAGCAGGACACTAGCGGGAGGTTACACCGGGGAGCTGTTTTTT
CDR3aa: CASRTLAGGYTGELFF